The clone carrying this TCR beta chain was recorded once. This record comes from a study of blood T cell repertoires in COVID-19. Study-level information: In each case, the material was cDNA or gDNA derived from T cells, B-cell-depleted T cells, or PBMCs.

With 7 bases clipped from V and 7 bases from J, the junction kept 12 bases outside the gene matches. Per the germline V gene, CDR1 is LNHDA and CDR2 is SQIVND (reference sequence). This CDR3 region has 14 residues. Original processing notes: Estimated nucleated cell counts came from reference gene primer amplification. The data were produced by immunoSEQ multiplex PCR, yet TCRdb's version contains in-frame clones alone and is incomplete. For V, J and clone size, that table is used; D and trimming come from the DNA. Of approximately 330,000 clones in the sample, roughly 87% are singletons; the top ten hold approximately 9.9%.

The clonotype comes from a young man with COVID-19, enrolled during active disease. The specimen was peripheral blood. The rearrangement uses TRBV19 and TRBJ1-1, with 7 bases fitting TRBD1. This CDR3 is CASTPDRDWGEAFF. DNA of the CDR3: TGTGCCAGTACCCCAGACAGGGACTGGGGTGAAGCTTTCTTT.